One and the same sample provided the 21 T cell receptor beta chains below, sequenced in a study of T cells expressing NK-cell markers. TCRdb reprocessed the 5' RACE reads; each CDR3 protein has one entry and no DNA is given. The sample's table shows some 450,000 distinct CDR3 sequences. Sequencing was performed on blood T cells: a sorted CD56 or NKG2C T cell subset, CD4+ or CD8+ T cells, or bulk PBMC T cells (not recorded which). The source of these receptors is a woman between 18 and 70 years old in good health.

The CDR3 here is CASSLARFGNQPQHF. This chain joins TRBV11-2 and TRBJ1-5. Germline assignment: CDR1 SGHAT and CDR2 FQNNGV. This CDR3 region has 15 residues.

The chain carries TRBV5-1 and TRBJ1-1; as DNA is missing, the TRBD1 call by TCRdb cannot be tested. Germline V lookup: CDR1 SGHRS, CDR2 YFSETQ. The CDR3 runs to 14 residues. CDR3 sequence reads: CASSLRDRNTEAFF. Using reference TRBV5-1 and TRBJ1-1 for the parts outside the CDR3, the full variable domain is KAGVTQTPRYLIKTRGQQVTLSCSPISGHRSVSWYQQTPGQGLQFLFEYFSETQRNKGNFPGRFSGRQFSNSRSEMNVSTLELGDSALYLCASSLRDRNTEAFFGQGTRLTVV.

V and J are TRBV5-1 and TRBJ1-5; as DNA is missing, the TRBD1 call by TCRdb cannot be tested. Germline assignment: CDR1 SGHRS and CDR2 YFSETQ. This CDR3 region has 14 residues. CDR3 protein: CASSLQGLSQPQHF.

The CDR3 sequence is CASSLAGGAIAKNIQYF. The V call is TRBV7-2, the J call TRBJ2-4; TCRdb indicates TRBD1, and absent DNA this call remains unverified. Germline V CDR1 and CDR2: SGHTA, FQGNSA. The CDR3 contains 17 residues.

The chain is built from TRBV2 and TRBJ1-5. CDR3 length equals 12 residues. Germline V gene sequence: CDR1 SNHLY, CDR2 FYNNEI. The CDR3 is CASSATDQPQHF.

This chain links TRBV5-5 with TRBJ2-2. From germline, CDR1 is SGHKS and CDR2 YYEKEE (reference sequence). The CDR3 is 13 amino acids. The CDR3 is CASGLVNTGELFF.

The rearrangement links TRBV3-1 to TRBJ2-3. The CDR3 consists of 12 residues. Germline assignment: CDR1 LGHDT and CDR2 YNNKEL (reference sequence). The CDR3 sequence is CASSQAKDTQYF.

The chain links TRBV9 to TRBJ2-7; the TCRdb D gene call, TRBD2, has no DNA to confirm it. The CDR3 runs 19 residues. Germline V gene data show CDR1 as SGDLS and CDR2 as YYNGEE. The CDR3 region is CASSPRWRSSPRWLYEQYF.

The genes are TRBV20-1 and TRBJ2-7; no DNA is available, so the TRBD2 call from TCRdb remains unchecked. The germline CDR1 and CDR2 sequences are DFQATT and SNEGSKA (reference sequence). The CDR3 extends over 12 amino acids. The CDR3 is CSASGSGYEQYF.

The V call is TRBV11-2, the J call TRBJ2-5; as DNA is missing, the TRBD1 call by TCRdb cannot be tested. The CDR3 runs 17 residues. The germline V gene has CDR1 SGHAT and CDR2 FQNNGV. The CDR3 protein is CASSLVGYSAGGGTQYF. Combining the CDR3 with reference TRBV11-2 and TRBJ2-5 gives the whole variable domain EAGVAQSPRYKIIEKRQSVAFWCNPISGHATLYWYQQILGQGPKLLIQFQNNGVVDDSQLPKDRFSAERLKGVDSTLKIQPAKLEDSAVYLCASSLVGYSAGGGTQYFGPGTRLLVL.

The V and J genes are TRBV12-3 or TRBV12-4 and TRBJ2-5; absent DNA, TCRdb's TRBD1 call cannot be checked. The CDR3 spans 16 residues. CDR3: CASSHLGVRGGKTQYF.

The V and J genes are TRBV7-6 and TRBJ2-7; the TRBD2 assignment by TCRdb is unverifiable without DNA. The CDR3 loop spans 13 amino acids. CDR1 SGHVS and CDR2 FNYEAQ come from the germline V gene. CDR3 sequence: CASSLGAQREQYF.

CDR3 region: CSARDEGVSGNTIYF. This sequence joins TRBV20-1 and TRBJ1-3; TCRdb picks TRBD1, but there is no DNA to check that call. Germline V lookup: CDR1 DFQATT, CDR2 SNEGSKA (reference sequence). The CDR3 runs to 15 residues.

The rearrangement links TRBV20-1 to TRBJ2-7; the D call of TRBD2 rests on TCRdb alone, since no DNA is present to check it. Germline lookup yields CDR1 DFQATT and CDR2 SNEGSKA (reference sequence). CDR3 length: 15 residues. Here the CDR3 reads CSASPSGSISYEQYF.

This chain uses TRBV19 with TRBJ1-5; the D gene TCRdb calls, TRBD1, cannot be checked with no DNA. The CDR3 extends over 13 amino acids. The germline V gene has CDR1 LNHDA and CDR2 SQIVND (reference sequence). CDR3 protein: CASGTGGGQPQHF.

The chain combines TRBV7-9 with TRBJ2-7; TCRdb indicates TRBD1, and absent DNA this call remains unverified. From germline, CDR1 is SEHNR and CDR2 FQNEAQ (reference sequence). The CDR3 runs 12 residues. CDR3 protein: CASSFPAAEQYF. The full variable domain, completed using reference TRBV7-9 and TRBJ2-7, is DTGVSQNPRHKITKRGQNVTFRCDPISEHNRLYWYRQTLGQGPEFLTYFQNEAQLEKSRLLSDRFSAERPKGSFSTLEIQRTEQGDSAMYLCASSFPAAEQYFGPGTRLTVT.

The chain combines TRBV7-8 with TRBJ2-3; TCRdb reports TRBD2, a call that lacks DNA to check it against. This CDR3 is 13 amino acids long. Germline V gives CDR1 SGHVS, CDR2 FQNEAQ. This chain's CDR3 is CASSRGALDTQYF.

This chain joins TRBV11-2 and TRBJ1-2; the D call of TRBD1 rests on TCRdb alone, since no DNA is present to check it. From germline, CDR1 is SGHAT and CDR2 FQNNGV. The CDR3 length is 14 residues. CDR3 loop: CASSLERGPYGYTF. Full variable domain (rest looked up from reference TRBV11-2 and TRBJ1-2): EAGVAQSPRYKIIEKRQSVAFWCNPISGHATLYWYQQILGQGPKLLIQFQNNGVVDDSQLPKDRFSAERLKGVDSTLKIQPAKLEDSAVYLCASSLERGPYGYTFGSGTRLTVV.

This chain links TRBV20-1 with TRBJ2-2; absent DNA, TCRdb's TRBD2 call cannot be checked. CDR1 DFQATT and CDR2 SNEGSKA come from the germline V gene (reference sequence). This CDR3 has 14 amino acids. The CDR3 loop reads CSAGRGGDSGELFF.

The chain combines TRBV4-1 with TRBJ2-2. Germline CDR1 MGHRA, CDR2 YSYEKL. The CDR3 is 16 residues long. CDR3 region: CASSQAYSSNTGELFF.

The genes are TRBV7-2 and TRBJ1-6; TCRdb returns TRBD1, unconfirmable since there is no DNA. The CDR3 totals 14 residues. Germline loops: CDR1 SGHTA, CDR2 FQGNSA. CDR3 residues: CASSPRGGQGSLHF.